These 13 T cell receptor beta chains originate from one sample sequenced in a study of blood T cell repertoires in COVID-19. Profiled with immunoSEQ multiplex PCR; TCRdb holds only in-frame clones, not every one. The table has 250,000 to 400,000 clones, 70% to 90% seen once. Specimen: peripheral blood. The source of these receptors is a woman aged 25-40 years with COVID-19, enrolled during active disease.

The chain carries TRBV2 and TRBJ2-1; TRBD2 agrees at 7 bases. Trimming took 5 bases from V and 9 from J; bases not matched to a gene: 13. CDR1 is SNHLY and CDR2 is FYNNEI in the germline V gene. The CDR3 extends over 15 amino acids. CDR3 residues: CASSSDLRLASEQFF. The CDR3 nucleotides are TGTGCCAGCAGTTCCGACCTTAGACTAGCTTCTGAGCAGTTCTTC.

The chain combines TRBV9 with TRBJ1-1, with TRBD1 identical over 7 bases. The germline V gene has CDR1 SGDLS and CDR2 YYNGEE. The CDR3 runs 16 residues. V trimming: 4 bases; J trimming: 2 bases; junction bases outside the gene matches: 11. DNA for the CDR3: TGTGCCAGCAGCACGGGACAGCAGCTGGATAACACTGAAGCTTTCTTT. It specifies CASSTGQQLDNTEAFF.

The chain couples TRBV4-1 to TRBJ2-6; TRBD1 matches at 8 bases. Germline V gives CDR1 MGHRA, CDR2 YSYEKL. The CDR3 covers 19 residues. The J segment lost 0 bases and the V segment lost 3 bases, leaving 10 bases of the junction unmatched. CDR3 bases: TGCGCCAGCAGCCACGGACAGGGAAGGTGGAACTCTGGGGCCAACGTCCTGACTTTC. As protein: CASSHGQGRWNSGANVLTF.

The CDR3 nucleotides are TGTGCCAGCAAAGGGGCGGGGGGAGAGACCCAGTACTTC. This codes for CASKGAGGETQYF. The rearrangement links TRBV2 to TRBJ2-5; 8 positions agree with TRBD2. The CDR3 is 13 residues long. V was clipped by 7 bases and J by 4 bases; unmatched bases: 5. The germline gives CDR1 SNHLY, CDR2 FYNNEI.

This chain connects TRBV15 to TRBJ2-3; possible D gene TRBD2, 6 bases. Germline V gene data show CDR1 as LNHNV and CDR2 as YYDKDF (reference sequence). V dropped 1 base and J dropped 4 bases, with 18 bases sitting between them. The CDR3 has 17 amino acids. CDR3 nucleotide sequence: TGTGCCACCAGCAGAGGACGGACGGAGGGGATCTCAGATACGCAGTATTTT. Translation: CATSRGRTEGISDTQYF.

CDR3 protein: CASSPQGADNTEAFF. CDR3 coding DNA: TGTGCCAGCAGTCCACAGGGGGCGGATAACACTGAAGCTTTCTTT. This rearrangement joins TRBV6-6 to TRBJ1-1; 9 nucleotides match TRBD1. Germline V lookup: CDR1 MNHNY, CDR2 SVGAGI (reference sequence). The CDR3 is 15 residues long. V lost 5 bases, J lost 2 bases, and 6 bases stayed unmatched.

This clone was seen a handful of times. The genes are TRBV2 and TRBJ1-1; no definite D call. V was shortened by 4 bases and J by 0 bases, with 12 bases between the two germline ends. CDR1 and CDR2 (germline): SNHLY, FYNNEI. The CDR3 runs 15 residues. DNA of the CDR3: TGTGCCAGCAGTGTTAGTTTTACGATGAACACTGAAGCTTTCTTT. Amino acid sequence: CASSVSFTMNTEAFF.

By frequency in the sample, this clone is large (0.1 to 1%). The genes are TRBV6-5 and TRBJ2-2; 10 nucleotides match TRBD1. The trim removed 10 bases at V and 3 bases at J, leaving 2 bases unmatched. Germline values: CDR1 MNHEY, CDR2 SVGAGI. The CDR3 is 13 residues long. Here the CDR3 DNA reads TGTGCCACGGGGACAGGGGACACCGGGGAGCTGTTTTTT. Its protein is CATGTGDTGELFF.

The CDR3 sequence is CASSQDPGSGNTIYF. Written as DNA, the CDR3 is TGTGCCAGCAGCCAAGATCCAGGGTCGGGAAACACCATATATTTT. This chain uses TRBV3-1 (or the pseudogene TRBV3-2) with TRBJ1-3; perhaps TRBD1 as D (5 bases). Germline V gene data show CDR1 as LGHDT and CDR2 as YNNKEL (reference sequence). This CDR3 is built from 15 residues. V was cut by 0 bases and J by 4 bases, with 10 bases left in between.

Here the CDR3 reads CASSLESREKAFF. The CDR3 DNA sequence: TGTGCCAGCAGCTTAGAGTCCCGGGAAAAAGCTTTCTTT. V is TRBV7-8 and J is TRBJ1-1; D call uncertain. The CDR3 consists of 13 residues. V gave up 1 base and J gave up 9 bases, with 12 bases separating them. CDR1 and CDR2 from the germline V gene are SGHVS and FQNEAQ. The full variable domain, rest sourced from reference TRBV7-8 and TRBJ1-1, is GAGVSQSPRYKVAKRGQDVALRCDPISGHVSLFWYQQALGQGPEFLTYFQNEAQLDKSGLPSDRFFAERPEGSVSTLKIQRTQQEDSAVYLCASSLESREKAFFGQGTRLTVV.

V and J are TRBV11-1 and TRBJ2-3; D unclear. CDR3 length equals 12 residues. V shed 7 bases and J shed 1 base, with 6 bases lying between them. Germline V gene lookup returns CDR1 SGHAT and CDR2 FQDESV (reference sequence). The CDR3: CASKEGTDTQYF. The CDR3 nucleotides read TGTGCCAGCAAAGAGGGCACAGATACGCAGTATTTT.

The rearrangement joins TRBV10-1 to TRBJ1-5; no definite D call. The CDR3 is made up of 14 amino acids. The germline CDR1 and CDR2 sequences are WNHNN and SYGVQD (reference sequence). V was shortened by 0 bases and J by 6 bases, with 9 bases between the two germline ends. CDR3 in amino acids: CASSESNTGQPQHF. As DNA, the CDR3 is TGCGCCAGCAGTGAGTCGAATACGGGTCAGCCCCAGCATTTT.

The V and J genes are TRBV9 and TRBJ1-5; 7 positions match TRBD1. CDR1 is SGDLS, CDR2 YYNGEE, per germline. CDR3 length: 14 amino acids. Trimming took 3 bases from V and 5 from J; bases not matched to a gene: 5. As DNA, the CDR3 is TGTGCCAGCAGCGGGGACAGTTACTATCAGCCCCAGCATTTT. It yields the protein CASSGDSYYQPQHF.